A single sample gave rise to the 16 T cell receptor beta chains below, sequenced in a study of shared clonotypes between healthy human individuals. TCRdb's copy holds only in-frame clones and misses some; the assay was immunoSEQ multiplex PCR. The table lists a few million clones, around 95% of them singletons. Source material: naive CD4+ T cells sorted from blood. Subset meaning: CD45RA+ positively selected. All receptors derive from a man aged 18-30 years in good health.

V and J are TRBV28 and TRBJ1-1, with TRBD1 as a possible D gene (5 bases). CDR3 length: 13 amino acids. Germline values: CDR1 MDHEN, CDR2 SYDVKM. Trimming stripped 10 bases from V and 1 base from J, with 13 bases between. CDR3: CAMRGFGNTEAFF. CDR3 DNA sequence: TGTGCCATGAGGGGTTTCGGGAACACTGAAGCTTTCTTT.

This clone has a single count. This sample includes further DNA sequences coding for the same CDR3. The CDR3 DNA reads as TGTGCCAGCAGTCTACAGGGAGAGGAGACCCAGTACTTC. It yields the protein CASSLQGEETQYF. V gene TRBV7-9 combines with J gene TRBJ2-5, with D perhaps matching TRBD1 (6 bases). This CDR3 spans 13 amino acids. Trimming pared 6 bases from V and 5 bases from J, leaving 13 bases between. The germline V gene encodes CDR1 SEHNR and CDR2 FQNEAQ (reference sequence).

In regard to this clone: Other nucleotide sequences in the sample specify the same CDR3. The chain carries TRBV19 and TRBJ1-1; D might be TRBD1 (6 bases). Germline-derived CDR1 and CDR2 are LNHDA and SQIVND (reference sequence). Deletions cut 5 bases from V and 4 bases from J, with 11 bases between. This CDR3 region has 13 residues. Here the CDR3 reads CASSLTGRTEAFF. DNA for the CDR3: TGTGCCAGTAGTTTGACAGGACGCACTGAAGCTTTCTTT.

The chain carries TRBV2 and TRBJ1-2, with D perhaps TRBD1 (5 bases). The CDR3 has 15 residues. V lost 3 bases, J lost 4 bases, and 15 bases lay in between. Germline CDR1 and CDR2: SNHLY and FYNNEI. The CDR3 protein is CASSEVAGQPYGYTF. The CDR3 region has the DNA TGTGCCAGCAGTGAGGTGGCAGGGCAGCCCTATGGCTACACCTTC.

The V gene is TRBV30, the J gene TRBJ2-1, with D possibly being TRBD2 (5 bases). The germline V and J ends were trimmed by 3 bases and 10 bases, with 10 bases remaining between them. Germline CDR1 GTSNPN, CDR2 SVGIG (reference sequence). The CDR3 consists of 11 residues. The CDR3: CAWRSLGEQFF. In nucleotides, the CDR3 is TGTGCCTGGAGGTCACTAGGGGAGCAGTTCTTC.

The gene calls are TRBV15 and TRBJ1-5, with 10 nucleotides matching TRBD1. Per germline, CDR1 LNHNV and CDR2 YYDKDF (reference sequence). The CDR3 has 16 amino acids. Losses at the gene ends were 5 bases for V and 9 bases for J; bases not matched to a gene: 13. CDR3 amino acids: CATSLGRGQGRGPQHF. The CDR3, as DNA: TGTGCCACCAGCCTCGGGAGGGGACAGGGGCGCGGGCCCCAGCATTTT.

CDR3: CASSLSGGRSGELFF. The CDR3 bases are TGTGCCAGCAGCCTTAGCGGGGGAAGGTCCGGGGAGCTGTTTTTT. V and J are TRBV11-2 and TRBJ2-2; 9 bases map to TRBD2. The CDR3 is made up of 15 amino acids. Germline V lookup: CDR1 SGHAT, CDR2 FQNNGV. J was trimmed by 6 bases and V by 5 bases; bases with no gene match: 7.

Concerning this clone: The sample has other DNA sequences that encode this CDR3 too. CDR3 nucleotides: TGTGCCAGCTCACCTCCGTTATTGAACACTGAAGCTTTCTTT. Translated: CASSPPLLNTEAFF. V and J are TRBV18 and TRBJ1-1; D is undetermined. The ends were cut back, 3 bases at V and 0 bases at J, with 8 bases in the middle. This CDR3 is built from 14 residues. CDR1 is KGHSH and CDR2 is LQKENI in the germline V gene.

The genes are TRBV6-6 and TRBJ2-7, with no clear D. V shed 5 bases and J shed 4 bases, with 18 bases lying between them. There are 15 residues in the CDR3. Germline V gives CDR1 MNHNY, CDR2 SVGAGI (reference sequence). The DNA of the CDR3 is TGTGCCAGCAGTCGGGCCTTCACGGGTGGGTACGAGCAGTACTTC. As protein: CASSRAFTGGYEQYF.

The V and J genes are TRBV11-2 and TRBJ1-2; tentative D call: TRBD1 (5 bases). V gave up 5 bases and J gave up 0 bases, with 13 bases separating them. Germline values: CDR1 SGHAT, CDR2 FQNNGV. The CDR3 is 15 residues long. CDR3 sequence: CASSPAGPSNYGYTF. In DNA, the CDR3 is TGTGCCAGCAGCCCCGCGGGGCCGTCTAACTATGGCTACACCTTC. Full variable domain (outside the CDR3, taken from reference TRBV11-2 and TRBJ1-2): EAGVAQSPRYKIIEKRQSVAFWCNPISGHATLYWYQQILGQGPKLLIQFQNNGVVDDSQLPKDRFSAERLKGVDSTLKIQPAKLEDSAVYLCASSPAGPSNYGYTFGSGTRLTVV.

The J gene is TRBJ2-5, the V gene TRBV28, with D perhaps TRBD2 (6 bases). Germline V gene data show CDR1 as MDHEN and CDR2 as SYDVKM. The CDR3 is 15 amino acids. V lost 2 bases and J 5 bases, leaving 15 bases between the germline ends. Written as DNA, the CDR3 is TGTGCCAGCAGTTTAAGGAGGGTTCTCAAGGAGACCCAGTACTTC. Its translation: CASSLRRVLKETQYF.

The V and J genes are TRBV18 and TRBJ2-7; possibly TRBD1 for D (6 bases). Germline V lookup: CDR1 KGHSH, CDR2 LQKENI. The CDR3 is 13 amino acids. V dropped 4 bases and J dropped 7 bases, with 14 bases sitting between them. CDR3 in amino acids: CASSLRQVEEQYF. The CDR3 DNA follows: TGTGCCAGCTCACTGAGACAGGTGGAGGAGCAGTACTTC.

In DNA form, the CDR3 reads TGTGCCAGCAGTGAAGCGGAGAGGGAGACCCAGTACTTC. Protein: CASSEAERETQYF. The chain links TRBV2 to TRBJ2-5; D not resolved. CDR3 length: 13 residues. V was clipped by 0 bases and J by 5 bases, with 7 bases between them. In germline, CDR1 is SNHLY, CDR2 FYNNEI.

As regards this clone: Other DNA sequences in this specimen translate into the identical CDR3. The rearrangement joins TRBV6-5 to TRBJ2-5, with a possible D match to TRBD1 (5 bases). V lost 6 bases and J 4 bases, leaving 6 bases between the germline ends. Germline values: CDR1 MNHEY, CDR2 SVGAGI. This CDR3 comprises 11 residues. The CDR3: CASSTGETQYF. The CDR3 nucleotides are TGTGCCAGCAGCACAGGAGAGACCCAGTACTTC.

J is TRBJ1-4 and V is TRBV5-1, with TRBD1 identical over 11 bases. The ends lost 4 bases at V and 7 bases at J; junction bases unmatched: 3. The CDR3 spans 14 residues. Per the germline V gene, CDR1 is SGHRS and CDR2 is YFSETQ. The chain's CDR3 is CASSQDRGREKLFF. The CDR3 bases are TGCGCCAGCAGCCAGGACAGGGGGCGTGAAAAACTGTTTTTT.

V is TRBV19 and J is TRBJ2-1, with 8 nucleotides matching TRBD1. CDR1 LNHDA and CDR2 SQIVND come from the germline V gene (reference sequence). CDR3 length: 15 residues. The trim removed 8 bases at V and 1 base at J, leaving 7 bases unmatched. The DNA of the CDR3 is TGTGCCAGTTCCTCAGGGGGCGCTTCCTACAATGAGCAGTTCTTC. The encoded protein is CASSSGGASYNEQFF.